The following is a T cell receptor (beta chain) sequence with its context. Its specificity is unknown. The data were produced by immunoSEQ multiplex PCR, yet TCRdb's version contains in-frame clones alone and is incomplete. The sample gives roughly 500,000 clones, about 96% of which show up once; about 0.057% is in the top ten. This entry belongs to a study of shared clonotypes between healthy human individuals. Whole-study results and caveats: Estimated clonotype richness was generally higher in naive than memory subsets. Represented diversity, genetic and exposure-history alike, was limited by few donors. Deeper or shallower sequencing was expected to change how clonotypes are shared among donors.

Donors were healthy HIV-negative adults without recent acute infections or vaccinations. Germline CDR1 SGHAT, CDR2 FQNNGV. V was shortened by 6 bases and J by 3 bases, with 11 bases between the two germline ends. This CDR3 has 13 residues. Sequencing input: naive CD4+ T cells sorted from blood. Subset specified: CD45RA+ positively selected. This chain connects TRBV11-2 to TRBJ1-1; D is unclear. The receptor's source is a woman in her thirties in good health. CDR3 in DNA: TGTGCCAGCAGTATCGTTTTGGACACTGAAGCTTTCTTT. It yields the protein CASSIVLDTEAFF.